A selection of T cell receptor beta chains follows, all from one sample in a study of blood T cell repertoires in COVID-19. The assay was immunoSEQ multiplex PCR, and TCRdb's table has in-frame clones only and misses some. The sample has about 400,000 clones; around nine tenths are singletons. Sequencing was carried out using PBMCs or T cells enriched from blood (not recorded which). All receptors come from a woman aged 45-59 years who had recovered from COVID-19. Both conserved end residues are part of each CDR3. The D gene is left open where the match is weak. Size is stated for part of the rows, as once, few or many counts, or as a class when the clone is expanded.

clone_size d_call j_call v_call cdr3_nt cdr3_aa
NA NA TRBJ2-5 TRBV9 TGTGCCAGCAGCGTTAGAGGAGGGGCCCTCCAAGAGACCCAGTACTTC CASSVRGGALQETQYF
NA TRBD1 TRBJ1-2 TRBV7-2 TGTGCCAGCAGCTACAGGACAGGAGGTTATGGCTACACCTTC CASSYRTGGYGYTF
NA TRBD1 TRBJ2-7 TRBV3-1/TRBV3-2 TGTGCCAGCAGCCCTAGAGGGGATACAGGGGTCAATTTC CASSPRGDTGVNF
NA NA TRBJ1-2 TRBV11-2 TGTGCCAGCAGCCAATTAAGTCCAGGGCTGTACTATGGCTACACCTTC CASSQLSPGLYYGYTF
NA NA TRBJ1-5 TRBV6-5 TGTGCCAGCAGGAGAGAGTTTTATAGCAATCAGCCCCAGCATTTT CASRREFYSNQPQHF
once NA TRBJ1-1 TRBV10-3 TGTGCCATCAGTGAGGACAGCGTGAACACTGAAGCTTTCTTT CAISEDSVNTEAFF
NA NA TRBJ1-4 TRBV7-3 TGTGCCAGCAGCCTGGAGGGGCGGTCGGGTGAAAAACTGTTTTTT CASSLEGRSGEKLFF
NA NA TRBJ2-3 TRBV2 TGTGCCAGCAGTGCGGCCTGGGGCGGCACAGATACGCAGTATTTT CASSAAWGGTDTQYF
NA NA TRBJ2-2 TRBV21-1 TGTGCCAGCAACAGGGCACTGAACACCGGGGAGCTGTTTTTT CASNRALNTGELFF
NA TRBD1 TRBJ1-3 TRBV11-2 TGTGCCAGCAGCACACCGGGACAGTCGTTCGACACCATATATTTT CASSTPGQSFDTIYF
NA NA TRBJ2-7 TRBV15 TGTGCCACCAGCAGAGATCTCGTCAGCTCCTACGAGCAGTACTTC CATSRDLVSSYEQYF
NA NA TRBJ2-1 TRBV11-2 TGTGCCAGCAGCTACGACCTGGGGGCGAACCCGTACAATGAGCAGTTCTTC CASSYDLGANPYNEQFF
once NA TRBJ2-7 TRBV4-1 TGCGCCAGCAGCCAGCTAGGGGGCGAGCAGTACTTC CASSQLGGEQYF
NA NA TRBJ1-4 TRBV6-5 TGTGCCAGCAGAAGAAATCAGGGAATGAATGAAAAACTGTTTTTT CASRRNQGMNEKLFF
NA NA TRBJ1-2 TRBV19 TGTGCCAGTAGTACTGACTCTGTTCTACTCTATGGCTACACCTTC CASSTDSVLLYGYTF
NA TRBD1 TRBJ2-1 TRBV5-1 TGCGCCAGCAGCTTGGTCGGGACAGGATACAATGAGCAGTTCTTC CASSLVGTGYNEQFF
NA NA TRBJ2-7 TRBV5-1 TGCGCCAGCAGCTTTGAGAGAGGTTACGAGCAGTACTTC CASSFERGYEQYF